This TCR beta chain was sequenced for a study of tumor-infiltrating lymphocytes in primary liver carcinoma. Study context: Staged T1-T3 N0M0, the tumors had sizes that ranged from about 4.2 to 10 cm across. Study-wide results and caveats: A significantly higher top-250-clone fraction was recorded for tumors than for blood (p = 0.039). Tumor region pairs shared more overlap than did tumor-adjacent and tumor-blood pairs.

It was unsorted whole blood that yielded blood RNA, and germline DNA was also extracted. In regard to this clonotype: Antigen specificity is unknown. At one end, the junction sequence differs from germline, possibly due to a read error.

Germline V gives CDR1 SGHAT, CDR2 FQNNGV. The CDR3 runs 15 residues. Making TCR beta cDNA involved approximately 510 ng total RNA and a constant-region primer. TCR beta libraries came from three nested multiplex PCR rounds using slightly modified ARM-PCR. TRBV1-TRBV30 forward primers and a C-beta reverse primer were used in the first two PCR rounds, which each ran for about 9 cycles. TCRdb re-called the multiplex PCR reads through MiXCR, storing one row per CDR3 protein. The sample holds almost 200,000 distinct CDR3 sequences; 65% are singletons and the top ten take about 7.1%. This clonotype originated in a woman aged 60 to 75 with primary liver carcinoma and hepatitis B virus infection. The rearrangement joins TRBV11-2 to TRBJ2-2; weak D call: TRBD2 (6 bases). Material: peripheral blood. CDR3 DNA: TGTGCCAGCTGCTTTAGCGGAATGAACACCAGGGAGCTGTTTTTT. Its translation is CASCFSGMNTRELFF.